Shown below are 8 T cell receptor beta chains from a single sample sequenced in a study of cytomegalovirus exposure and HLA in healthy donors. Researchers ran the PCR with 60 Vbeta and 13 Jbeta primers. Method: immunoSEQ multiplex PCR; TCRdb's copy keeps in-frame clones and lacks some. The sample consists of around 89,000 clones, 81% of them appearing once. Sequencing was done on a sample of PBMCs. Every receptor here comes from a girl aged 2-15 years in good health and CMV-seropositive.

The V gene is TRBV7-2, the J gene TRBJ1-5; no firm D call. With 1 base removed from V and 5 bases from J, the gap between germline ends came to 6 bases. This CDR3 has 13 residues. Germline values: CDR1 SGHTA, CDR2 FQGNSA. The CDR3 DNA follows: TGTGCCAGCAGCTTAGTAGTCCATCAGCCCCAGCATTTT. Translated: CASSLVVHQPQHF. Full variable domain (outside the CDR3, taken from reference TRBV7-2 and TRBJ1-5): GAGVSQSPSNKVTEKGKDVELRCDPISGHTALYWYRQSLGQGLEFLIYFQGNSAPDKSGLPSDRFSAERTGGSVSTLTIQRTQQEDSAVYLCASSLVVHQPQHFGDGTRLSIL.

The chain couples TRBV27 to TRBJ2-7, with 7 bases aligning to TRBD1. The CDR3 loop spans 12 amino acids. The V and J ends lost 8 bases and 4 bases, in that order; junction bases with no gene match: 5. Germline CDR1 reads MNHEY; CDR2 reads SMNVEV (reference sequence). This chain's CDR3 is CASGNRGYEQYF. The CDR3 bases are TGTGCCAGCGGTAACAGGGGATACGAGCAGTACTTC.

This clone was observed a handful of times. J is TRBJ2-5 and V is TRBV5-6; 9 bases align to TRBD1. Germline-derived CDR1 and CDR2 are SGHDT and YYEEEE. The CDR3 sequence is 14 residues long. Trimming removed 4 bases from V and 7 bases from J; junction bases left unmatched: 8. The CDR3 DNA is TGTGCCAGCAGCCGACGGACAGGGGAGGTGACCCAGTACTTC. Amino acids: CASSRRTGEVTQYF.

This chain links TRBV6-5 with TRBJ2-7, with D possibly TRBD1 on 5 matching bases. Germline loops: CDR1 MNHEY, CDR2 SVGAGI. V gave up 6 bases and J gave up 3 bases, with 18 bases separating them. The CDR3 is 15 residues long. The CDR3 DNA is TGTGCCAGCAGCCAACGGGTACAGGAGAACTACGAGCAGTACTTC. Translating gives CASSQRVQENYEQYF.

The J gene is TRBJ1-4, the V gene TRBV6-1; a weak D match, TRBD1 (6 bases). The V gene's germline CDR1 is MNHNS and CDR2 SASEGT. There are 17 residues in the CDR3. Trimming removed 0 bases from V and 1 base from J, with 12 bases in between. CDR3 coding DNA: TGTGCCAGCAGTGAAGCGGTTCTAGGGGGAACTAATGAAAAACTGTTTTTT. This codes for CASSEAVLGGTNEKLFF.

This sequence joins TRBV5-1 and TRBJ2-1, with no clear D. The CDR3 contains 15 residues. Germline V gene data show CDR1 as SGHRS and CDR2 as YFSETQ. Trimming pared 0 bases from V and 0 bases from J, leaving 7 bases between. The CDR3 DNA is TGCGCCAGCAGCTTGGCCGAACACTCCTACAATGAGCAGTTCTTC. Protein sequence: CASSLAEHSYNEQFF. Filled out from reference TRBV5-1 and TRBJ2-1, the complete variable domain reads KAGVTQTPRYLIKTRGQQVTLSCSPISGHRSVSWYQQTPGQGLQFLFEYFSETQRNKGNFPGRFSGRQFSNSRSEMNVSTLELGDSALYLCASSLAEHSYNEQFFGPGTRLTVL.

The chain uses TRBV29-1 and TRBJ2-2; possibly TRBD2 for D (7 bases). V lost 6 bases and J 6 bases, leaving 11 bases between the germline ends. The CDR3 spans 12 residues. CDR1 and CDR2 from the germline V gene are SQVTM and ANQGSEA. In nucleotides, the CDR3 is TGCAGCGTCGAGGGGGGGCCCGGGGAGCTGTTTTTT. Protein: CSVEGGPGELFF.

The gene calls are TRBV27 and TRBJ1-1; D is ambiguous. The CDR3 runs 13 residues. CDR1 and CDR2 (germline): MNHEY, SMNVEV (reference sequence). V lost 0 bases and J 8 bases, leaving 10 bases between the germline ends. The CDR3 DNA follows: TGTGCCAGCAGTTTATCGAGTAGAAGAGAAGCTTTCTTT. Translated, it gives CASSLSSRREAFF.